Following are 27 T cell receptor beta chains from one sample sequenced in a study of blood T cell repertoires in COVID-19. Some clones are missing from TCRdb's copy, which holds only in-frame ones; the method was immunoSEQ multiplex PCR. The data hold 150,000 to 200,000 clones, with 86% observed a single time. Sequences were obtained from peripheral blood. These receptors all come from a woman aged 25 to 45 with active or convalescent COVID-19.

The chain uses TRBV28 and TRBJ2-7, with a tentative D call TRBD1 (5 bases). The CDR3 extends over 12 amino acids. Germline V gives CDR1 MDHEN, CDR2 SYDVKM. Trimming removed 6 bases at V and 5 bases at J, with 11 bases between. This CDR3 reads CASSPQGNEQYF. Here the CDR3 DNA reads TGTGCCAGCAGCCCTCAGGGAAACGAGCAGTACTTC. The whole variable domain, filled in from reference TRBV28 and TRBJ2-7, reads DVKVTQSSRYLVKRTGEKVFLECVQDMDHENMFWYRQDPGLGLRLIYFSYDVKMKEKGDIPEGYSVSREKKERFSLILESASTNQTSMYLCASSPQGNEQYFGPGTRLTVT.

The rearrangement links TRBV6-2 or TRBV6-3 to TRBJ2-1, with 7 bases identical to TRBD1. Germline trimming cut 2 bases from V and 4 bases from J; bases unmatched to any gene: 5. Germline values: CDR1 MNHEY, CDR2 SVGEGT. There are 15 residues in the CDR3. The chain's CDR3 is CASSYDRADYNEQFF. The DNA of the CDR3 is TGTGCCAGCAGTTACGACAGGGCCGATTACAATGAGCAGTTCTTC.

This clone was observed a single time. CDR3 in amino acids: CASSKGDRGSNQPQHF. The DNA of the CDR3 is TGTGCCAGCAGCAAAGGGGACAGGGGAAGTAATCAGCCCCAGCATTTT. The chain links TRBV5-6 to TRBJ1-5; 10 nucleotides match TRBD1. The CDR3 length is 16 residues. The V gene end was trimmed by 4 bases and the J gene end by 4 bases; junction bases not matched to a gene: 8. Germline V gives CDR1 SGHDT, CDR2 YYEEEE.

The chain recombines TRBV5-8 with TRBJ2-3; D uncertain. The germline V and J ends were trimmed by 3 bases and 4 bases, with 3 bases remaining between them. This CDR3 comprises 11 residues. CDR1 SGHTS and CDR2 YDEGEE come from the germline V gene. This CDR3 is CASSWPDTQYF. The CDR3 DNA sequence: TGTGCCAGCAGCTGGCCAGATACGCAGTATTTT.

V is TRBV6-5 and J is TRBJ1-2; TRBD1 matches at 10 bases. Germline-derived CDR1 and CDR2 are MNHEY and SVGAGI. After removal of 2 bases from V and 7 bases from J, the junction contained 7 bases not matched to a gene. There are 15 residues in the CDR3. The CDR3 is CASSYMTGGFSGYTF. The CDR3 DNA is TGTGCCAGCAGTTACATGACAGGGGGCTTTTCTGGCTACACCTTC.

This chain connects TRBV9 to TRBJ1-2; 8 bases fit TRBD1. Germline V lookup: CDR1 SGDLS, CDR2 YYNGEE. With 4 bases clipped from V and 4 bases from J, the junction kept 6 bases outside the gene matches. The CDR3 spans 14 residues. The CDR3 DNA reads as TGTGCCAGCAGCAGAACCGGGACAGGCTATGGCTACACCTTC. Translated, it gives CASSRTGTGYGYTF.

This clone has just one count. CDR3 DNA: TGTGCCACCAGGTCGTCGACAGGGGGGGAAGAGACCCAGTACTTC. Its protein product is CATRSSTGGEETQYF. V gene TRBV24-1 combines with J gene TRBJ2-5; 9 nucleotides line up with TRBD1. The length of the CDR3 is 15 residues. Trimming removed 7 bases from V and 3 bases from J; junction bases left unmatched: 8. Germline-derived CDR1 and CDR2 are KGHDR and SFDVKD.

This chain uses TRBV6-5 with TRBJ1-1, with TRBD1 matching over 7 bases. CDR1 is MNHEY and CDR2 is SVGAGI in the germline V gene. The CDR3 runs to 12 residues. Germline trimming cut 5 bases from V and 5 bases from J; bases unmatched to any gene: 2. CDR3 residues: CASSHRGTEAFF. DNA of the CDR3: TGTGCCAGCAGTCACAGGGGAACTGAAGCTTTCTTT.

The rearrangement links TRBV18 to TRBJ1-5; 7 bases line up with TRBD1. After removal of 4 bases from V and 1 base from J, the junction contained 1 base not matched to a gene. CDR3 length: 14 amino acids. Germline CDR1 reads KGHSH; CDR2 reads LQKENI. The CDR3 nucleotides are TGTGCCAGCTCACAGGGACAGAGCAATCAGCCCCAGCATTTT. Residues: CASSQGQSNQPQHF. Filled out from reference TRBV18 and TRBJ1-5, the complete variable domain reads NAGVMQNPRHLVRRRGQEARLRCSPMKGHSHVYWYRQLPEEGLKFMVYLQKENIIDESGMPKERFSAEFPKEGPSILRIQQVVRGDSAAYFCASSQGQSNQPQHFGDGTRLSIL.

The J gene is TRBJ2-2, the V gene TRBV7-6; TRBD2 matches 9 bases. CDR1 is SGHVS, CDR2 FNYEAQ, per germline. CDR3 length: 16 residues. V lost 2 bases to trimming and J lost 5 bases; unmatched junction nucleotides: 6. CDR3 bases: TGTGCCAGCAGCTTAATGGTAGCGGGAGTTACCGGGGAGCTGTTTTTT. This encodes CASSLMVAGVTGELFF.

This clone was counted between two and nine times. The chain combines TRBV20-1 with TRBJ1-2; no clear D gene. CDR1 is DFQATT, CDR2 SNEGSKA, per germline (reference sequence). The CDR3 covers 10 residues. Trimming left V 3 bases short and J 8 bases short, with 7 bases between. The CDR3 here is CSASSPGYTF. The DNA of the CDR3 is TGCAGTGCTAGTTCCCCGGGCTACACCTTC.

This chain connects TRBV28 to TRBJ2-5, with 7 positions matching TRBD1. V was clipped by 5 bases and J by 5 bases; unmatched bases: 8. Looked up from germline, CDR1 is MDHEN and CDR2 is SYDVKM. CDR3 length: 14 residues. CDR3 sequence (DNA): TGTGCCAGCAGTAAGAAGCCCAGGGGGGAGACCCAGTACTTC. Encoded protein: CASSKKPRGETQYF.

The chain has TRBV5-1 and TRBJ2-7; 11 nucleotides agree with TRBD2. The germline V gene has CDR1 SGHRS and CDR2 YFSETQ. There are 15 residues in the CDR3. J gave up 5 bases and V 4 bases, and 8 bases lay outside the gene matches. CDR3 DNA sequence: TGCGCCAGCAGCGCCGAACTAGCGGGAGCCAACGAGCAGTACTTC. It specifies CASSAELAGANEQYF.

In its sample, this clone was seen once. This chain connects TRBV11-2 to TRBJ1-1; no clear D gene. The germline V gene has CDR1 SGHAT and CDR2 FQNNGV. This CDR3 spans 13 amino acids. With 5 bases removed from V and 1 base from J, the gap between germline ends came to 8 bases. The CDR3 region is CASSIDKNTEAFF. The CDR3 nucleotides read TGTGCCAGCAGCATCGACAAGAACACTGAAGCTTTCTTT.

The J gene is TRBJ2-1, the V gene TRBV28; tentative D call: TRBD2 (6 bases). V was cut by 6 bases and J by 4 bases, with 19 bases left in between. The CDR3 sequence is 16 residues long. Germline V CDR1 and CDR2: MDHEN, SYDVKM. For the CDR3, the DNA is TGTGCCAGCAGCACTTGGCGGGGAGAGTCTTACAATGAGCAGTTCTTC. Translation: CASSTWRGESYNEQFF.

This chain links TRBV3-1 (or the pseudogene TRBV3-2) with TRBJ1-1; 9 positions match TRBD1. The V and J ends lost 4 bases and 4 bases, in that order; junction bases with no gene match: 16. CDR3 length equals 18 residues. Germline assignment: CDR1 LGHDT and CDR2 YNNKEL (reference sequence). The CDR3 reads CASSPSLGGGQGGTEAFF. The CDR3 DNA is TGTGCCAGCAGCCCGTCTTTGGGGGGGGGACAGGGAGGCACTGAAGCTTTCTTT.

The chain recombines TRBV3-1 (or the pseudogene TRBV3-2) with TRBJ2-7; D gene unclear. Trimming removed 5 bases from V and 0 bases from J, with 8 bases in between. Germline lookup yields CDR1 LGHDT and CDR2 YNNKEL (reference sequence). The CDR3 is 13 amino acids. The CDR3 sequence is CASSSTGSYEQYF. CDR3 in DNA: TGTGCCAGCAGCTCGACGGGCTCCTACGAGCAGTACTTC.

The chain employs TRBV5-1 and TRBJ2-1; TRBD2 is a possible D gene (5 bases). Germline-derived CDR1 and CDR2 are SGHRS and YFSETQ. CDR3 size: 14 residues. The V gene lost 1 base and the J gene lost 6 bases, with 11 bases spanning the gap. In DNA, the CDR3 is TGCGCCAGCAGCTTGACCCCAAGCGGCAATGAGCAGTTCTTC. Its protein product is CASSLTPSGNEQFF.

The CDR3 here is CASSLSGVPAAYEQYF. In DNA form, the CDR3 reads TGTGCCAGCAGCTTATCCGGGGTCCCGGCCGCCTACGAGCAGTACTTC. The gene calls are TRBV7-9 and TRBJ2-7; D may be TRBD2 (5 bases). V dropped 2 bases and J dropped 2 bases, with 16 bases sitting between them. The CDR3 spans 16 residues. CDR1 is SEHNR, CDR2 FQNEAQ, per germline (reference sequence).

This chain links TRBV10-3 with TRBJ2-1, with 8 bases identical to TRBD2. V was pared by 3 bases and J by 9 bases, with 19 bases of the junction left unmatched. Germline V gives CDR1 ENHRY, CDR2 SYGVKD. This CDR3 region has 18 residues. DNA of the CDR3: TGTGCCATCAGTGAATTCCCGGGACTAGACTATGGGAGGTCTGAGCAGTTCTTC. Amino acids: CAISEFPGLDYGRSEQFF.

The genes are TRBV7-2 and TRBJ1-1, with unresolved D. The germline CDR1 and CDR2 sequences are SGHTA and FQGNSA. This CDR3 has 14 amino acids. V lost 5 bases, J lost 8 bases, and 18 bases lay in between. In nucleotides, the CDR3 is TGTGCCAGCAGCAGAGTGTTAGGAGGTCCAGAAGCTTTCTTT. This sequence encodes CASSRVLGGPEAFF.

The gene calls are TRBV15 and TRBJ1-2, with D possibly matching TRBD1 (6 bases). V was pared by 0 bases and J by 3 bases, with 11 bases between. The CDR3 has 15 amino acids. Germline CDR1 is LNHNV and CDR2 is YYDKDF (reference sequence). The CDR3 loop is CATSREQGEDYGYTF. The DNA of the CDR3 is TGTGCCACCAGCAGAGAACAGGGAGAGGACTATGGCTACACCTTC.

The V call is TRBV13, the J call TRBJ1-2; the match to TRBD1 covers 9 bases. The V gene's germline CDR1 is PRHDT and CDR2 FYEKMQ (reference sequence). V was pared by 3 bases and J by 2 bases, with 4 bases of the junction left unmatched. The length of the CDR3 is 15 residues. CDR3 sequence reads: CASSLGTGPNYGYTF. CDR3 DNA sequence: TGTGCCAGCAGCTTGGGGACAGGGCCAAACTATGGCTACACCTTC.

The chain couples TRBV13 to TRBJ1-5; D is undetermined. CDR3 size: 12 residues. Germline assignment: CDR1 PRHDT and CDR2 FYEKMQ (reference sequence). Trimming took 0 bases from V and 6 from J, leaving 3 bases between them. The CDR3 loop reads CASSLGVQPQHF. CDR3 coding DNA: TGTGCCAGCAGCTTAGGCGTTCAGCCCCAGCATTTT.

This rearrangement joins TRBV2 to TRBJ2-3, with 11 nucleotides matching TRBD1. The CDR3 has 14 residues. Germline CDR1 SNHLY, CDR2 FYNNEI. V dropped 10 bases and J dropped 0; count of bases not matched to a gene: 3. CDR3 sequence reads: CATGQGASTDTQYF. The CDR3 DNA sequence: TGTGCCACCGGACAGGGGGCGAGCACAGATACGCAGTATTTT.

The chain joins TRBV10-3 to TRBJ1-1; D is unresolved. Trimming pared 4 bases from V and 5 bases from J, leaving 14 bases between. CDR3 length: 14 amino acids. Germline V gene lookup returns CDR1 ENHRY and CDR2 SYGVKD. The CDR3 protein is CAISGGETGTEAFF. The CDR3 DNA reads TGTGCCATCAGTGGCGGAGAGACTGGGACTGAAGCTTTCTTT.

This clone is a singleton in its sample. The rearrangement links TRBV29-1 to TRBJ1-2; 8 bases match TRBD1. V shed 7 bases, J shed 2 bases, and the junction held 9 bases outside the gene matches. The germline gives CDR1 SQVTM, CDR2 ANQGSEA. The CDR3 is 14 residues long. As DNA, the CDR3 is TGCAGCGCCGAATCGACAGGGGTAAACTATGGCTACACCTTC. Encoded protein: CSAESTGVNYGYTF.